Below, 8 T cell receptor beta chains from the same sample are listed, as sequenced in a study of blood T cells in healthy people across ages (dated by TCRdb to 2015 to 2017). The library was generated by 5' RACE. Data came from an Illumina HiSeq 2500. The second PCR ran for about 7 to 11 cycles and used a J-beta primer mix along with a sample-barcoded 5' primer. In TCRdb, the public reads were trimmed at Q25 with fastp and aligned with MiXCR, with productive beta chains retained. Every entry covers one CDR3 protein and lists the most common genes and DNA from its rows. The sample records roughly 500,000 distinct CDR3 sequences, roughly 29% of which are singletons. The ten largest clones add up to approximately 17% of the sample. Sequencing was performed on blood. All receptors come from a woman aged 70-85 years in good health.

This clonotype showed up just a few times. The chain employs TRBV10-3 and TRBJ2-1; a weak D match, TRBD2 (7 bases). This CDR3 is 16 amino acids long. The germline CDR1 and CDR2 sequences are ENHRY and SYGVKD. V lost 2 bases, J lost 4 bases, and 15 bases lay in between. The CDR3 DNA reads as TGTGCCATCAGTGAGAGAGGGGGGGCCGCTTACAATGAGCAGTTCTTC. Translation: CAISERGGAAYNEQFF.

The chain couples TRBV4-2 to TRBJ2-5; 8 bases agree with TRBD1. Germline CDR1 is LGHNA and CDR2 is YNFKEQ. This CDR3 is 16 amino acids long. Unmatched junction bases numbered 8, after V lost 4 bases and J lost 1 base. The CDR3 DNA sequence: TGTGCCAGCAGCCCCGGAAAGGGGACAGGCCAAGAGACCCAGTACTTC. Translated: CASSPGKGTGQETQYF.

This clonotype came up a few times. The chain couples TRBV5-4 to TRBJ2-1; TRBD2 matches at 10 bases. Germline V lookup: CDR1 SGHNT, CDR2 YYREEE (reference sequence). This CDR3 is 17 amino acids long. After removal of 4 bases from V and 6 bases from J, the junction contained 13 bases not matched to a gene. As DNA, the CDR3 is TGTGCCAGCAGCGAGGGAACGAGCGGGGGGGCCATCAATGAGCAGTTCTTC. It translates to CASSEGTSGGAINEQFF.

CDR3 residues: CATSRSGGVFFYGYTF. In DNA form, the CDR3 reads TGTGCCACCAGCAGATCCGGAGGCGTTTTTTTTTATGGCTACACCTTC. The J gene is TRBJ1-2, the V gene TRBV15, with D unclear. The CDR3 runs to 16 residues. Per the germline V gene, CDR1 is LNHNV and CDR2 is YYDKDF (reference sequence). Trimming left V 2 bases short and J 5 bases short, with 18 bases between.

This clonotype was found once. This chain connects TRBV20-1 to TRBJ2-1; TRBD2 aligns across 8 bases. This CDR3 spans 16 amino acids. J gave up 6 bases and V 3 bases, and 13 bases lay outside the gene matches. Germline CDR1 reads DFQATT; CDR2 reads SNEGSKA (reference sequence). The CDR3 here is CSASSPKAGVINEQFF. The DNA of the CDR3 is TGCAGTGCTAGTAGCCCCAAAGCGGGGGTGATCAATGAGCAGTTCTTC.

The sample holds a few counts of this clonotype. The genes are TRBV11-2 and TRBJ2-1; D is ambiguous. Trimming removed 5 bases at V and 0 bases at J, with 17 bases between. The CDR3 covers 17 residues. Per germline, CDR1 SGHAT and CDR2 FQNNGV. The CDR3 region is CASSTRIGQSSYNEQFF. The DNA of the CDR3 is TGTGCCAGCAGCACCCGCATAGGGCAAAGCTCCTACAATGAGCAGTTCTTC.

Only a few counts were recorded for this clonotype. The chain combines TRBV2 with TRBJ2-2; no clear D. Between the trimmed V and J ends, which lost 4 bases and 3 bases, there was a span of 15 bases. In germline, CDR1 is SNHLY, CDR2 FYNNEI. CDR3 length equals 16 residues. CDR3 sequence: CASSVARLVDTGELFF. The CDR3 region has the DNA TGTGCCAGCAGTGTTGCACGCCTAGTCGACACCGGGGAGCTGTTTTTT. Filled out from reference TRBV2 and TRBJ2-2, the complete variable domain reads EPEVTQTPSHQVTQMGQEVILRCVPISNHLYFYWYRQILGQKVEFLVSFYNNEISEKSEIFDDQFSVERPDGSNFTLKIRSTKLEDSAMYFCASSVARLVDTGELFFGEGSRLTVL.

In its sample, this clonotype was seen a few times. This chain joins TRBV20-1 and TRBJ2-7; no firm D call. The CDR3 length is 11 residues. The germline V and J ends were trimmed by 4 bases and 3 bases, with 7 bases remaining between them. The germline CDR1 and CDR2 sequences are DFQATT and SNEGSKA (reference sequence). The CDR3: CSATQFYEQYF. The CDR3 DNA is TGCAGTGCTACGCAGTTCTACGAGCAGTACTTC.